This TCR beta chain was documented in a study of beta chain features in type 1 diabetes. Study-wide results and limits: Lower insertion and higher deletion counts appeared at VDJ junctions in type 1 diabetes patients. Cells with high TCR expression could be over-represented when cDNA is sequenced. Equally in patients and controls, shorter templates might have been favored by PCR. The study found moderately but significantly shorter TCRB CDR3s in all four CD4+ subsets of Type 1 diabetes patients.

Isolated RNA was reverse transcribed in full, so expressed TCRB transcripts were sequenced. Produced via immunoSEQ multiplex PCR; TCRdb's table is partial and in-frame only. The data hold hundreds of thousands of clones, with 11% to 15% observed a single time. V lost 3 bases, J lost 2 bases, and 0 bases lay in between. The CDR3 covers 10 residues. Germline loops: CDR1 SGHDT, CDR2 YYEEEE. About this clone itself: Its antigen is currently unknown.

The chain links TRBV5-6 to TRBJ2-7; unclear D gene. The source is a man aged 18 to 30 with type 1 diabetes. The material sequenced was naive CD4+ T cells from blood. CDR3 in DNA: TGTGCCAGCAGCTCCTACGAGCAGTACTTC. This codes for CASSSYEQYF.